One sample yielded the 22 T cell receptor beta chains listed below, sequenced in a study of blood T cell repertoires in COVID-19. Only in-frame clones appear in the TCRdb table, and some are missing; sequencing was by immunoSEQ multiplex PCR. Among around 41,000 clones, around 84% were seen once, and the ten largest hold around 13%. The sample was peripheral blood. The receptors here all came from a human donor in a cohort sampled during active COVID-19.

This chain joins TRBV2 and TRBJ2-5, with a tentative D call TRBD1 (5 bases). Germline-derived CDR1 and CDR2 are SNHLY and FYNNEI. The V end lost 0 bases, the J end lost 0 bases, and 11 bases lay between the germline ends. CDR3 length equals 16 residues. DNA of the CDR3: TGTGCCAGCAGTGAAGCCTGGGGCCCCCACCAAGAGACCCAGTACTTC. It codes for CASSEAWGPHQETQYF.

The chain employs TRBV18 and TRBJ1-4, with D unclear. Trimming cost V 3 bases and J 7 bases, with 9 bases left between them. Germline V gene sequence: CDR1 KGHSH, CDR2 LQKENI. The CDR3 runs 13 residues. CDR3 region: CASSPGTLEKLFF. The CDR3 DNA sequence: TGTGCCAGCTCACCGGGCACCCTTGAAAAACTGTTTTTT.

The rearrangement uses TRBV7-8 and TRBJ1-5; D gene unclear. Germline V gene lookup returns CDR1 SGHVS and CDR2 FQNEAQ. V lost 5 bases, J lost 7 bases, and 18 bases lay in between. The CDR3 spans 15 residues. The DNA of the CDR3 is TGTGCCAGCAGCCCCCTTGGGAGGGCAGGACAGCCCCAGCATTTT. This sequence encodes CASSPLGRAGQPQHF.

The chain joins TRBV5-1 to TRBJ2-7; D is possibly TRBD1 (6 bases). The ends were cut back, 4 bases at V and 0 bases at J, with 14 bases in the middle. Germline V lookup: CDR1 SGHRS, CDR2 YFSETQ. The CDR3 totals 15 residues. The CDR3 is CASSGRDTDSYEQYF. For the CDR3, the DNA is TGCGCCAGCAGCGGCCGGGACACGGACTCCTACGAGCAGTACTTC.

The J gene is TRBJ1-1, the V gene TRBV5-1; D is unclear. Germline values: CDR1 SGHRS, CDR2 YFSETQ. This CDR3 is 14 amino acids long. Trimming pared 0 bases from V and 5 bases from J, leaving 11 bases between. CDR3 sequence: CASSLEGGKTEAFF. CDR3 DNA sequence: TGCGCCAGCAGCTTGGAGGGAGGGAAGACTGAAGCTTTCTTT. The complete variable domain, with remaining parts taken from reference TRBV5-1 and TRBJ1-1, reads KAGVTQTPRYLIKTRGQQVTLSCSPISGHRSVSWYQQTPGQGLQFLFEYFSETQRNKGNFPGRFSGRQFSNSRSEMNVSTLELGDSALYLCASSLEGGKTEAFFGQGTRLTVV.

To note about this clone: A far larger clone is one base from this, pointing to a likely read error. Additional DNA sequences in this sample encode the identical CDR3. The genes are TRBV5-1 and TRBJ2-7; D might be TRBD2 (7 bases). CDR1 SGHRS and CDR2 YFSETQ come from the germline V gene. Trimming took 3 bases from V and 3 from J, leaving 16 bases between them. This CDR3 contains 15 residues. The CDR3 sequence is CASSWSGGGGYEQYF. In nucleotides, the CDR3 is TGCGCCAGCAGCTGGTCCGGGGGCGGGGGCTACGAGCAGTACTTC.

This clone was detected a few times. The gene calls are TRBV5-1 and TRBJ2-7; TRBD2 agrees at 10 bases. Germline V gene data show CDR1 as SGHRS and CDR2 as YFSETQ. The trim removed 0 bases at V and 2 bases at J, leaving 14 bases unmatched. This CDR3 comprises 19 residues. CDR3 in DNA: TGCGCCAGCAGCTTGGCTTCTAGCGGGGGCTCGACCTTAACCTACGAGCAGTACTTC. It specifies CASSLASSGGSTLTYEQYF.

The sample holds one count of this clone. This chain uses TRBV5-1 with TRBJ1-2; 8 bases agree with TRBD1. Germline V gene data show CDR1 as SGHRS and CDR2 as YFSETQ. Unmatched junction bases numbered 2, after V lost 1 base and J lost 6 bases. This CDR3 comprises 13 residues. CDR3 protein: CASSLQGADGYTF. The CDR3 DNA reads as TGCGCCAGCAGCTTGCAGGGGGCGGATGGCTACACCTTC. The variable domain in full, with the rest retrieved from reference TRBV5-1 and TRBJ1-2, is KAGVTQTPRYLIKTRGQQVTLSCSPISGHRSVSWYQQTPGQGLQFLFEYFSETQRNKGNFPGRFSGRQFSNSRSEMNVSTLELGDSALYLCASSLQGADGYTFGSGTRLTVV.

J is TRBJ2-5 and V is TRBV5-4; TRBD2 might be the D (5 bases). V was trimmed by 0 bases and J by 5 bases, leaving 11 bases between them. CDR1 is SGHNT, CDR2 YYREEE, per germline (reference sequence). The CDR3 sequence is 14 residues long. The CDR3 DNA reads as TGTGCCAGCAGCTTGGACCGGAGAGGGGAGACCCAGTACTTC. Protein: CASSLDRRGETQYF.

The chain carries TRBV5-1 and TRBJ1-6, with 8 bases matching TRBD1. Germline loops: CDR1 SGHRS, CDR2 YFSETQ. The length of the CDR3 is 17 residues. The ends lost 0 bases at V and 7 bases at J; junction bases unmatched: 9. CDR3 residues: CASSLAGQGAKNSPLHF. CDR3 nucleotides: TGCGCCAGCAGCTTGGCCGGGCAGGGGGCAAAGAATTCACCCCTCCACTTT.

CDR3 sequence: CARTSGVRSNQPQHF. DNA for the CDR3: TGTGCCAGGACCTCAGGGGTTAGGAGCAATCAGCCCCAGCATTTT. The chain couples TRBV6-5 to TRBJ1-5, with D possibly being TRBD1 (6 bases). CDR3 length equals 15 residues. The V end lost 9 bases, the J end lost 1 base, and 16 bases lay between the germline ends. Germline loops: CDR1 MNHEY, CDR2 SVGAGI.

The chain recombines TRBV7-8 with TRBJ2-1; 11 bases are shared with TRBD1. The CDR3 length is 15 residues. V lost 3 bases and J lost 9; bases outside the gene matches: 7. CDR1 is SGHVS, CDR2 FQNEAQ, per germline. The CDR3 nucleotides read TGTGCCAGCAGCTTGACGGGACAGGGGGTCGGTGAGCAGTTCTTC. Translation gives CASSLTGQGVGEQFF.

This clone came up a few times. This chain uses TRBV7-6 with TRBJ2-1, with TRBD2 identical over 9 bases. Germline CDR1 is SGHVS and CDR2 is FNYEAQ. V gave up 1 base and J gave up 5 bases; unmatched junction bases: 9. This CDR3 has 17 amino acids. DNA of the CDR3: TGTGCCAGCAGCTTAGGTTCTGCGGGGGGGACCCACAATGAGCAGTTCTTC. Translated: CASSLGSAGGTHNEQFF.

The rearrangement joins TRBV11-2 to TRBJ2-7; tentatively, D is TRBD2 (7 bases). Trimming took 5 bases from V and 3 from J, leaving 26 bases between them. This CDR3 has 18 residues. The germline V gene has CDR1 SGHAT and CDR2 FQNNGV. The CDR3 loop reads CASSRRSGVVGGHYEQYF. CDR3 nucleotides: TGTGCCAGCAGCCGCAGATCTGGGGTAGTCGGGGGGCACTACGAGCAGTACTTC.

This chain uses TRBV11-2 with TRBJ2-1; 7 bases are a match to TRBD2. The V and J ends lost 5 bases and 8 bases, in that order; junction bases with no gene match: 18. The germline gives CDR1 SGHAT, CDR2 FQNNGV. The CDR3 runs 17 residues. CDR3 in amino acids: CASSRGVRYPPGDEQFF. The CDR3 nucleotides are TGTGCCAGCAGCCGGGGGGTGAGATACCCCCCCGGGGATGAGCAGTTCTTC. The whole variable domain, remainder taken from reference TRBV11-2 and TRBJ2-1, is EAGVAQSPRYKIIEKRQSVAFWCNPISGHATLYWYQQILGQGPKLLIQFQNNGVVDDSQLPKDRFSAERLKGVDSTLKIQPAKLEDSAVYLCASSRGVRYPPGDEQFFGPGTRLTVL.

The chain carries TRBV7-9 and TRBJ2-1, with 8 bases fitting TRBD2. Trimming removed 2 bases from V and 9 bases from J; junction bases left unmatched: 6. The V gene's germline CDR1 is SEHNR and CDR2 FQNEAQ (reference sequence). The CDR3 is 14 residues long. CDR3 DNA: TGTGCCAGCAGCTTAACGGGGGGGCCGGGTGAGCAGTTCTTC. Translating gives CASSLTGGPGEQFF.

J is TRBJ2-3 and V is TRBV5-1, with D perhaps matching TRBD2 (6 bases). The germline gives CDR1 SGHRS, CDR2 YFSETQ. This CDR3 has 16 residues. V dropped 2 bases and J dropped 2 bases, with 15 bases sitting between them. CDR3 in amino acids: CASSFPGIAATDTQYF. For the CDR3, the DNA is TGCGCCAGCAGCTTTCCGGGAATAGCGGCCACAGATACGCAGTATTTT.

The chain carries TRBV13 and TRBJ2-1; D possibly corresponds to TRBD1 (6 bases). This CDR3 is 14 amino acids long. Germline CDR1 reads PRHDT; CDR2 reads FYEKMQ (reference sequence). Trimming cost V 4 bases and J 10 bases, with 17 bases left between them. The CDR3 protein is CASSSEQGSREQFF. The CDR3 nucleotides read TGTGCCAGCAGCTCTGAACAGGGTTCTAGGGAGCAGTTCTTC.

The CDR3 DNA is TGTGCCAGTAGTTGGCTCACGAACACCGGGGAGCTGTTTTTT. Amino acids: CASSWLTNTGELFF. The chain carries TRBV19 and TRBJ2-2; no definite D call. Germline-derived CDR1 and CDR2 are LNHDA and SQIVND (reference sequence). Trimming took off 5 bases at V and 0 bases at J, with 7 bases between the two ends. CDR3 size: 14 residues.

The V gene is TRBV20-1, the J gene TRBJ1-4, with TRBD1 matching 7 bases. Losses at the gene ends were 1 base for V and 16 bases for J; bases not matched to a gene: 6. From germline, CDR1 is DFQATT and CDR2 SNEGSKA (reference sequence). This CDR3 contains 11 residues. The CDR3 region has the DNA TGCAGTGCTAGAGGCACAGGGGATCCGTTTTTT. This sequence encodes CSARGTGDPFF.

The chain recombines TRBV24-1 with TRBJ2-7, with 12 bases aligning to TRBD1. The CDR3 covers 15 residues. With V trimmed by 7 bases and J by 7 bases, 10 bases remained unmatched. Germline loops: CDR1 KGHDR, CDR2 SFDVKD. CDR3 protein: CATSPRGQGAEEQYF. The CDR3 DNA reads TGTGCCACCAGCCCCAGGGGACAGGGGGCGGAAGAGCAGTACTTC.

The CDR3 region is CASSQDGKGASSPLHF. The CDR3 DNA reads TGCGCCAGCAGCCAAGATGGGAAGGGGGCAAGTTCACCCCTCCACTTT. The chain employs TRBV4-1 and TRBJ1-6; 7 bases agree with TRBD1. CDR3 length: 16 residues. CDR1 is MGHRA, CDR2 YSYEKL, per germline. Trimming cost V 0 bases and J 9 bases; bases outside gene matches: 8.